These 13 T cell receptor beta chains came from one sample sequenced in a study of blood T cell repertoires in COVID-19. Using immunoSEQ multiplex PCR, the repertoire was profiled, and TCRdb retains in-frame clones only, with some absent. The sample records approximately 52,000 clones, around nine tenths being singletons. Sequencing used peripheral blood. The receptors stem from a human donor with active COVID-19. The donor label of this sample is uncertain.

CDR3 loop: CASSSLEGASGNTIYF. The CDR3 DNA reads TGTGCCAGCAGCTCGCTGGAGGGGGCATCTGGAAACACCATATATTTT. The gene calls are TRBV5-6 and TRBJ1-3; 7 bases map to TRBD1. This CDR3 contains 16 residues. V trimming: 3 bases; J trimming: 1 base; junction bases outside the gene matches: 7. Germline V CDR1 and CDR2: SGHDT, YYEEEE.

The chain employs TRBV28 and TRBJ1-2; D is undetermined. There are 14 residues in the CDR3. CDR1 and CDR2 (germline): MDHEN, SYDVKM. Trimming took off 1 base at V and 7 bases at J, with 13 bases between the two ends. The CDR3 is CASSLSGSGGGYTF. CDR3 in DNA: TGTGCCAGCAGTTTATCTGGGTCAGGAGGTGGCTACACCTTC.

The rearrangement joins TRBV11-2 to TRBJ2-7, with a tentative D call TRBD1 (6 bases). Trimming stripped 1 base from V and 3 bases from J, with 13 bases between. The CDR3 is 15 residues long. Germline V gives CDR1 SGHAT, CDR2 FQNNGV. The CDR3 DNA follows: TGTGCCAGCAGCTTAGCGGTGACAGGTGGCTACGAGCAGTACTTC. Translating it yields CASSLAVTGGYEQYF. Full variable domain (rest looked up from reference TRBV11-2 and TRBJ2-7): EAGVAQSPRYKIIEKRQSVAFWCNPISGHATLYWYQQILGQGPKLLIQFQNNGVVDDSQLPKDRFSAERLKGVDSTLKIQPAKLEDSAVYLCASSLAVTGGYEQYFGPGTRLTVT.

The chain recombines TRBV27 with TRBJ2-1; unclear D gene. The CDR3 runs to 15 residues. CDR1 is MNHEY, CDR2 SMNVEV, per germline (reference sequence). The V end was cut by 6 bases, the J end by 5 bases, with 17 bases between. CDR3: CASSVSPWVNNEQFF. In DNA form, the CDR3 reads TGTGCCAGCAGCGTTAGCCCCTGGGTCAACAATGAGCAGTTCTTC.

The V gene is TRBV27, the J gene TRBJ2-7; D is possibly TRBD2 (5 bases). Trimming cost V 7 bases and J 6 bases, with 16 bases left between them. CDR1 and CDR2 (germline): MNHEY, SMNVEV (reference sequence). CDR3 length: 13 residues. The CDR3 here is CASKSSGGREQYV. The CDR3 bases are TGTGCCAGCAAGAGTTCAGGAGGTCGCGAGCAGTACGTC.

The chain has TRBV10-1 and TRBJ2-2; D gene uncertain. Germline CDR1 reads WNHNN; CDR2 reads SYGVQD (reference sequence). V lost 2 bases and J 6 bases, leaving 16 bases between the germline ends. The CDR3 has 16 amino acids. CDR3 sequence: CASSEKAIVTAGELFF. For the CDR3, the DNA is TGCGCCAGCAGTGAGAAAGCCATCGTCACGGCCGGGGAGCTGTTTTTT.

This chain uses TRBV7-3 with TRBJ2-7; TRBD2 might be the D (5 bases). V lost 1 base and J 4 bases, leaving 8 bases between the germline ends. The CDR3 extends over 13 amino acids. Germline CDR1 is SGHTA and CDR2 is FQGTGA. The DNA of the CDR3 is TGTGCCAGCAGCTTAAACCCGGGGTACGAGCAGTACTTC. This gives the protein CASSLNPGYEQYF. The complete variable domain, with remaining parts taken from reference TRBV7-3 and TRBJ2-7, reads GAGVSQTPSNKVTEKGKYVELRCDPISGHTALYWYRQSLGQGPEFLIYFQGTGAADDSGLPNDRFFAVRPEGSVSTLKIQRTERGDSAVYLCASSLNPGYEQYFGPGTRLTVT.

The chain links TRBV27 to TRBJ1-1; the D is unclear. This CDR3 region has 14 residues. Trimming left V 6 bases short and J 1 base short, with 12 bases between. Germline V lookup: CDR1 MNHEY, CDR2 SMNVEV (reference sequence). The CDR3 DNA reads as TGTGCCAGCAGGCTGGACTTAGAGAACACTGAAGCTTTCTTT. This sequence encodes CASRLDLENTEAFF.

This chain links TRBV28 with TRBJ2-7, with a tentative D call TRBD2 (6 bases). The germline CDR1 and CDR2 sequences are MDHEN and SYDVKM. Trimming stripped 6 bases from V and 2 bases from J, with 23 bases between. There are 17 residues in the CDR3. CDR3: CASRPYLGTPRAYEQYF. The CDR3 nucleotides read TGTGCCAGCAGGCCCTACCTCGGGACTCCGCGGGCCTACGAGCAGTACTTC.

The chain is built from TRBV6-2 or TRBV6-3 and TRBJ1-5, with 7 nucleotides matching TRBD1. CDR3 size: 15 residues. The germline gives CDR1 MNHEY, CDR2 SVGEGT. V gave up 0 bases and J gave up 4 bases; unmatched junction bases: 3. The CDR3 sequence: CASSYSSRGNQPQHF. Here the CDR3 DNA reads TGTGCCAGCAGTTACTCGTCCAGGGGGAATCAGCCCCAGCATTTT.

The chain links TRBV7-6 to TRBJ2-6, with 12 bases that match TRBD1. J lost 2 bases, V lost 5 bases, and 7 bases had no gene match. Germline V gene lookup returns CDR1 SGHVS and CDR2 FNYEAQ. The CDR3 runs to 18 residues. This CDR3 reads CASSGEGTGGTGANVLTF. CDR3 DNA: TGTGCCAGCAGCGGGGAAGGGACAGGGGGCACTGGGGCCAACGTCCTGACTTTC. Using reference TRBV7-6 and TRBJ2-6 for the parts outside the CDR3, the full variable domain is GAGVSQSPRYKVTKRGQDVALRCDPISGHVSLYWYRQALGQGPEFLTYFNYEAQQDKSGLPNDRFSAERPEGSISTLTIQRTEQRDSAMYRCASSGEGTGGTGANVLTFGAGSRLTVL.

The chain combines TRBV11-2 with TRBJ2-3; no clear D. V shed 5 bases and J shed 1 base, with 13 bases lying between them. Germline V gene lookup returns CDR1 SGHAT and CDR2 FQNNGV. This CDR3 contains 15 residues. In DNA form, the CDR3 reads TGTGCCAGCAGCCTAGTAACAGACCGCACAGATACGCAGTATTTT. It encodes CASSLVTDRTDTQYF. Supplemented by reference TRBV11-2 and TRBJ2-3, the full variable domain reads EAGVAQSPRYKIIEKRQSVAFWCNPISGHATLYWYQQILGQGPKLLIQFQNNGVVDDSQLPKDRFSAERLKGVDSTLKIQPAKLEDSAVYLCASSLVTDRTDTQYFGPGTRLTVL.

This chain uses TRBV30 with TRBJ2-5, with TRBD1 matching 8 bases. The V and J ends lost 1 base and 4 bases, in that order; junction bases with no gene match: 8. In germline, CDR1 is GTSNPN, CDR2 SVGIG (reference sequence). This CDR3 comprises 15 residues. DNA of the CDR3: TGTGCCTGGAGTGGCCCAGCAGGGGGCGTAGAGACCCAGTACTTC. This encodes CAWSGPAGGVETQYF.